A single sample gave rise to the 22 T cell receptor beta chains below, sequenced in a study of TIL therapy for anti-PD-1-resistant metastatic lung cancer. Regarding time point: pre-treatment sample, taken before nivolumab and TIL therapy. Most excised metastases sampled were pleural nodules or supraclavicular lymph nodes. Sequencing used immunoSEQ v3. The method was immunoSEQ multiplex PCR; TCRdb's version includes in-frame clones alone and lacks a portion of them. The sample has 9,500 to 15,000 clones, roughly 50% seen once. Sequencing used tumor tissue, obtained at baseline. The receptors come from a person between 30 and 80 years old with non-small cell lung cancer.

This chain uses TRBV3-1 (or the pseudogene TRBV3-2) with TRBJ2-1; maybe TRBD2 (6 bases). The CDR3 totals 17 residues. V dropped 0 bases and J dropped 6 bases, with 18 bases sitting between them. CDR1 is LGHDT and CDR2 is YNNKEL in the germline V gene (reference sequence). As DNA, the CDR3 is TGTGCCAGCAGCCAAGATCTAGGCGGGACTTACTCCAATGAGCAGTTCTTC. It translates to CASSQDLGGTYSNEQFF.

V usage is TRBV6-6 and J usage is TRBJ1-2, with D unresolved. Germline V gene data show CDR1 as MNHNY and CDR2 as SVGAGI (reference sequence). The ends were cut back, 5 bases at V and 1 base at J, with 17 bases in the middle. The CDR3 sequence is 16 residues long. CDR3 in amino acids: CASSLPGGGSNYGYTF. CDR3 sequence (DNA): TGTGCCAGCAGTCTCCCGGGAGGAGGGAGTAACTATGGCTACACCTTC.

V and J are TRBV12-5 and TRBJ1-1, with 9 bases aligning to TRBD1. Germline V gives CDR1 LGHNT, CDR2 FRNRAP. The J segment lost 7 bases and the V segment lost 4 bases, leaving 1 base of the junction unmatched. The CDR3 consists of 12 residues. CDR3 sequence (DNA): TGTGCTAGTGGTTGGGGACAGGGTGAAGCTTTCTTT. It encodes CASGWGQGEAFF.

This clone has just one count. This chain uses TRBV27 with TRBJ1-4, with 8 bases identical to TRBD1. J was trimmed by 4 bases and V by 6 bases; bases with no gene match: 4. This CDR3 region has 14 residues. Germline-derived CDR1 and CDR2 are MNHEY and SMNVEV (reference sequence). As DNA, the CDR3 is TGTGCCAGCAGACAGGGGGGGGTTAATGAAAAACTGTTTTTT. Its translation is CASRQGGVNEKLFF.

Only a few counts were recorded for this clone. The CDR3 DNA reads TGCGCCAGCAGCTTGGAGGCGGGGGGGTCCTACGAGCAGTACTTC. This gives the protein CASSLEAGGSYEQYF. The genes are TRBV5-1 and TRBJ2-7; 9 bases are shared with TRBD2. V shed 0 bases, J shed 1 base, and the junction held 2 bases outside the gene matches. Germline V gives CDR1 SGHRS, CDR2 YFSETQ. The CDR3 is 15 amino acids. Drawing the rest from reference TRBV5-1 and TRBJ2-7, the complete variable domain is KAGVTQTPRYLIKTRGQQVTLSCSPISGHRSVSWYQQTPGQGLQFLFEYFSETQRNKGNFPGRFSGRQFSNSRSEMNVSTLELGDSALYLCASSLEAGGSYEQYFGPGTRLTVT.

CDR3 sequence: CASSRGGLNTEAFF. DNA of the CDR3: TGTGCCAGCAGCCGGGGGGGCCTCAACACTGAAGCTTTCTTT. The V and J genes are TRBV3-1 (or the pseudogene TRBV3-2) and TRBJ1-1; D possibly corresponds to TRBD1 (6 bases). The CDR3 runs 14 residues. CDR1 and CDR2 from the germline V gene are LGHDT and YNNKEL (reference sequence). V was clipped by 4 bases and J by 2 bases, with 11 bases between them.

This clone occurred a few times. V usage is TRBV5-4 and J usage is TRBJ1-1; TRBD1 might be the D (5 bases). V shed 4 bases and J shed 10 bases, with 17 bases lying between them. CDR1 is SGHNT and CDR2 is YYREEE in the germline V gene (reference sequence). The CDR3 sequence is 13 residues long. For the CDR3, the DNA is TGTGCCAGCAGCCCAGGGACCTTAGAGGGAGCTTTCTTT. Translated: CASSPGTLEGAFF.

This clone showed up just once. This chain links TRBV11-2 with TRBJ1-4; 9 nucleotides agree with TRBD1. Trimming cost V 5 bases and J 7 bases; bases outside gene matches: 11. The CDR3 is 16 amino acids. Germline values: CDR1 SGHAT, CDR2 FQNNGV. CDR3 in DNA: TGTGCCAGCAGCGACTCGATGACAGGGGGGACTGAAAAACTGTTTTTT. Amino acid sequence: CASSDSMTGGTEKLFF.

The chain's CDR3 is CASSTGTGGNTIYF. The CDR3 bases are TGTGCCAGTAGTACGGGGACAGGGGGAAACACCATATATTTT. The chain combines TRBV19 with TRBJ1-3; TRBD1 matches 9 bases. Germline V gene sequence: CDR1 LNHDA, CDR2 SQIVND (reference sequence). V was clipped by 4 bases and J by 4 bases; unmatched bases: 2. This CDR3 is built from 14 residues.

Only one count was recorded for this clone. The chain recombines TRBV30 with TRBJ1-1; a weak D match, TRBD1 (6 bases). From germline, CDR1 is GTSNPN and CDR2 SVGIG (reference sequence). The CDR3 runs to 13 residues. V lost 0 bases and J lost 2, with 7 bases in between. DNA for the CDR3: TGTGCCTGGAGTGTACAGGGAAACACTGAAGCTTTCTTT. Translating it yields CAWSVQGNTEAFF. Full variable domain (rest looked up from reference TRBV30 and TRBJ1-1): SQTIHQWPATLVQPVGSPLSLECTVEGTSNPNLYWYRQAAGRGLQLLFYSVGIGQISSEVPQNLSASRPQDRQFILSSKKLLLSDSGFYLCAWSVQGNTEAFFGQGTRLTVV.

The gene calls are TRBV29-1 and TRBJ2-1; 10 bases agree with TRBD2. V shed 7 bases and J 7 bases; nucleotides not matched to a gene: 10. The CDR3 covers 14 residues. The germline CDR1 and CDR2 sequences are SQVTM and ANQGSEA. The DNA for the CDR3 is TGCAGCGCGGGGAGCGGGAGGGCTAGGAATGAGCAGTTCTTC. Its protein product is CSAGSGRARNEQFF.

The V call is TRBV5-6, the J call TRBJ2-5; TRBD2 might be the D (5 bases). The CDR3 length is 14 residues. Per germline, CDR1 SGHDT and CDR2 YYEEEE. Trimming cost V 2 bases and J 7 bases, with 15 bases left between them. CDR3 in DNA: TGTGCCAGCAGCTTCGGCCGGGCCGAGGGGACCCAGTACTTC. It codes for CASSFGRAEGTQYF. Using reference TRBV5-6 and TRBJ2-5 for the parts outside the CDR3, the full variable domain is DAGVTQSPTHLIKTRGQQVTLRCSPKSGHDTVSWYQQALGQGPQFIFQYYEEEERQRGNFPDRFSGHQFPNYSSELNVNALLLGDSALYLCASSFGRAEGTQYFGPGTRLLVL.

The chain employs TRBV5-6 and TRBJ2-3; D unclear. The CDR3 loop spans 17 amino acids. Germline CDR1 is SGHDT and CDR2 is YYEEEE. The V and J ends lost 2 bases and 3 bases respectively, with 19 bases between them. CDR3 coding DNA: TGTGCCAGCAGCTTTCACGTCCGGGCCGAGGTTACAGATACGCAGTATTTT. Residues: CASSFHVRAEVTDTQYF.

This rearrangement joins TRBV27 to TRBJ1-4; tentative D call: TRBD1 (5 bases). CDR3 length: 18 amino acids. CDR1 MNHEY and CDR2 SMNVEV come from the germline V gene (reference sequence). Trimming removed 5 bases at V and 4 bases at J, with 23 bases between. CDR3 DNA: TGTGCCAGCAGTCCCCGCATCCGGGACGGGAGTATTAATGAAAAACTGTTTTTT. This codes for CASSPRIRDGSINEKLFF.

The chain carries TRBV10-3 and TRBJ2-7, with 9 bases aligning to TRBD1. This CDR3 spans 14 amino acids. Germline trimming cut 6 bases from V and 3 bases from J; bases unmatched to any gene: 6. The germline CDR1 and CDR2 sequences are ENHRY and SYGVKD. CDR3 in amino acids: CAIRGGQGHYEQYF. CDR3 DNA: TGTGCCATCAGGGGAGGACAGGGGCACTACGAGCAGTACTTC.

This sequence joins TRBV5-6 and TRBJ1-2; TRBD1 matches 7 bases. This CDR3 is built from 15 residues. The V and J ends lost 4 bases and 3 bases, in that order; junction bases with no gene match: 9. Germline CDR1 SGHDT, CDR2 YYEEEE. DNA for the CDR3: TGTGCCAGCAGCCCTATTGACAGGGAAGACTATGGCTACACCTTC. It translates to CASSPIDREDYGYTF.

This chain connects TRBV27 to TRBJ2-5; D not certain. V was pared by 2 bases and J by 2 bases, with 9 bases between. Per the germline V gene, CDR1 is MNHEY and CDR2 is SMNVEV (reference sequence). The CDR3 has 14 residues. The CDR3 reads CASSLRGYQETQYF. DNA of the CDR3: TGTGCCAGCAGTTTACGCGGATATCAAGAGACCCAGTACTTC.

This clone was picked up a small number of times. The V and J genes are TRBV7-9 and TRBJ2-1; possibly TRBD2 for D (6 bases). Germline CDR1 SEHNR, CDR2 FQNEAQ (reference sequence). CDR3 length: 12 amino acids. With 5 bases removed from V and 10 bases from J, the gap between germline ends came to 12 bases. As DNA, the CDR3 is TGTGCCAGCAGCACTCTAGCGAGGGAGCAGTTCTTC. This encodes CASSTLAREQFF.

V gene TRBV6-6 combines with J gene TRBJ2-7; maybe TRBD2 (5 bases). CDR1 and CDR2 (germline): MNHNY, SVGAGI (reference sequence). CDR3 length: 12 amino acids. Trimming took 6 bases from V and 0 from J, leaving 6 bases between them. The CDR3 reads CASRGASYEQYF. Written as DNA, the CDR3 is TGTGCCAGCAGGGGAGCCTCCTACGAGCAGTACTTC.

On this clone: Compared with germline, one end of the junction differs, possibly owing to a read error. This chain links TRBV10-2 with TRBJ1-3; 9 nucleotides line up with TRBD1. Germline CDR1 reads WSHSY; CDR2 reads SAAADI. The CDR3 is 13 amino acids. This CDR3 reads CASRDRGGNTIYF. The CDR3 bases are TGCGCCAGCCGTGACAGGGGGGGAAACACCATATATTTT.

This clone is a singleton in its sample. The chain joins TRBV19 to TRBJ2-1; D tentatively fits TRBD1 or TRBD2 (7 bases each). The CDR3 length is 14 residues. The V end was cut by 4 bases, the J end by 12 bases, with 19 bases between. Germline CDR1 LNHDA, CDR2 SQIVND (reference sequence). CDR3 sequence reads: CASSTRGRGQLQFF. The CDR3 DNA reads TGTGCCAGTAGTACCCGGGGGAGGGGGCAACTGCAGTTCTTC.

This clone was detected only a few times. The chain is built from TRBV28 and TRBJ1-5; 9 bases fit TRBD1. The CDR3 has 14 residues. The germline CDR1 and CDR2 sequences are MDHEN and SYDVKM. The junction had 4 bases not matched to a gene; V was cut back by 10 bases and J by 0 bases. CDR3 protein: CAIQGAYSNQPQHF. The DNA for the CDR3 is TGTGCCATACAGGGGGCCTATAGCAATCAGCCCCAGCATTTT.